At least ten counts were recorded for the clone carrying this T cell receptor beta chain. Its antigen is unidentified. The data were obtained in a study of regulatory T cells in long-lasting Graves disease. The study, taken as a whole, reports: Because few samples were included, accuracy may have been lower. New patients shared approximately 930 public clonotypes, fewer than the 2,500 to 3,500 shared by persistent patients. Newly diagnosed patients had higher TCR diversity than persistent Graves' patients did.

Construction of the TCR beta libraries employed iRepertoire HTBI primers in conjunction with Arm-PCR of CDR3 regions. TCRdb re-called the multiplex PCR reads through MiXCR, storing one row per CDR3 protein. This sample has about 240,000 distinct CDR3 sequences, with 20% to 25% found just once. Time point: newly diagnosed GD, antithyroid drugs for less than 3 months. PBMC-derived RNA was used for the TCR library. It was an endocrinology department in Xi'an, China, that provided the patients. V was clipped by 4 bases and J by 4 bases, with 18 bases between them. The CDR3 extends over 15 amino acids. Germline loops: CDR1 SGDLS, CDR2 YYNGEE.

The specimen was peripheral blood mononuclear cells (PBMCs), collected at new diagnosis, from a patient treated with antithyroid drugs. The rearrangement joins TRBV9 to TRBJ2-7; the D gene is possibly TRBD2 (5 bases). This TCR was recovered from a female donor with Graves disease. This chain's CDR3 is CASSPHEGSWYEQYF. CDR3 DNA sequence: TGTGCCAGCAGCCCCCATGAGGGTTCTTGGTACGAGCAGTACTTC.